Listed here are 6 T cell receptor beta chains from one sample, sequenced in a study of T cell responses to AZD1222 COVID-19 vaccine. Sequenced by immunoSEQ multiplex PCR; TCRdb stores in-frame clones only, minus some. Found here are some 99,000 clones, more than 70% of them singletons; the top ten hold around a sixth. The material sequenced was peripheral blood, taken on day 0 of AZD1222 vaccination. These receptors were taken from an adult in good health.

V and J are TRBV5-1 and TRBJ2-1; tentatively, D is TRBD2 (5 bases). V gave up 0 bases and J gave up 0 bases, with 13 bases separating them. Looked up from germline, CDR1 is SGHRS and CDR2 is YFSETQ. The CDR3 extends over 17 amino acids. CDR3 nucleotides: TGCGCCAGCAGCTTGGTAGTCGGGATTAGCTCCTACAATGAGCAGTTCTTC. Translated: CASSLVVGISSYNEQFF.

J is TRBJ1-1 and V is TRBV7-9; possible D gene TRBD1, 6 bases. The germline gives CDR1 SEHNR, CDR2 FQNEAQ (reference sequence). Trimming took 5 bases from V and 2 from J, leaving 12 bases between them. The CDR3 is 14 amino acids. The CDR3 bases are TGTGCCAGCAGCATAGGGGGGTACAACACTGAAGCTTTCTTT. Its translation: CASSIGGYNTEAFF.

The J gene is TRBJ1-2, the V gene TRBV28; 7 positions match TRBD1. Germline V gene sequence: CDR1 MDHEN, CDR2 SYDVKM. The junction had 8 bases not matched to a gene; V was cut back by 6 bases and J by 1 base. The CDR3 is 15 amino acids. This CDR3 reads CASRQGTAHNYGYTF. The DNA of the CDR3 is TGTGCCAGCAGGCAAGGGACAGCTCATAACTATGGCTACACCTTC.

The chain carries TRBV30 and TRBJ2-6; the D call may be TRBD1 or TRBD2 (5 bases each). Germline V CDR1 and CDR2: GTSNPN, SVGIG (reference sequence). The V and J ends lost 3 bases and 0 bases respectively, with 12 bases between them. The CDR3 runs to 16 residues. CDR3 coding DNA: TGTGCCTGGAGGAAATTGGGGACCTCTGGGGCCAACGTCCTGACTTTC. It translates to CAWRKLGTSGANVLTF.

This chain uses TRBV18 with TRBJ2-1; 7 nucleotides line up with TRBD2. Looked up from germline, CDR1 is KGHSH and CDR2 is LQKENI. The CDR3 length is 14 residues. With 3 bases clipped from V and 8 bases from J, the junction kept 7 bases outside the gene matches. The CDR3 nucleotides read TGTGCCAGCTCACCGTCGGGGGGTGGTTATGAGCAGTTCTTC. This codes for CASSPSGGGYEQFF.

This clone has only a few counts. The gene calls are TRBV6-1 and TRBJ2-7; a weak D match, TRBD1 (6 bases). The V end lost 2 bases, the J end lost 6 bases, and 14 bases lay between the germline ends. CDR1 is MNHNS, CDR2 SASEGT, per germline. The CDR3 is 14 residues long. The CDR3 DNA sequence: TGTGCCAGCAGTGAAAGGCAGGGGTCCGGCGAGCAGTACGTC. It codes for CASSERQGSGEQYV.